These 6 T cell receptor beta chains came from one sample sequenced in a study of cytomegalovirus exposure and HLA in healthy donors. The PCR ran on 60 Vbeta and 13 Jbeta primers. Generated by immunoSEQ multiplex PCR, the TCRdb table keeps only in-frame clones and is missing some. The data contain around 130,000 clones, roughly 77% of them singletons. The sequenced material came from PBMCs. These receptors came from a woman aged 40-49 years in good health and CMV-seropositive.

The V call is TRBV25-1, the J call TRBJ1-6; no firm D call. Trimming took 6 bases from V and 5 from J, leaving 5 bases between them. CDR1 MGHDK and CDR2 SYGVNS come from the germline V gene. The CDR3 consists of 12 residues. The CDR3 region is CASSANNSPLHF. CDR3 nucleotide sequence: TGTGCCAGCAGCGCGAATAATTCACCCCTCCACTTT.

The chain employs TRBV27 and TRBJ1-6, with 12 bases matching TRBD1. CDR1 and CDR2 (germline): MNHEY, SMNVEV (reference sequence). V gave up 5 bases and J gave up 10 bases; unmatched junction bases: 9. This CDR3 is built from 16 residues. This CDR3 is CASSAGTGGARSPLHF. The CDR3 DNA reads TGTGCCAGCAGTGCCGGGACAGGGGGCGCGAGGTCACCCCTCCACTTT.

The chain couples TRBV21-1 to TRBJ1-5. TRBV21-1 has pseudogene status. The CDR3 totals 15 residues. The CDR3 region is CASIRRCDSNQPQHF. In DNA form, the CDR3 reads TGTGCCAGCATCCGCCGTTGCGATAGCAATCAGCCCCAGCATTTT.

CDR3 sequence (DNA): TGTGCCAGCATCCCACGGACTAGCCTGGAGACCCAGTACTTC. This translates into CASIPRTSLETQYF. This chain connects TRBV7-9 to TRBJ2-5, with TRBD2 matching over 8 bases. Germline CDR1 is SEHNR and CDR2 is FQNEAQ (reference sequence). The CDR3 spans 14 residues. Trimming removed 7 bases from V and 5 bases from J; junction bases left unmatched: 9.

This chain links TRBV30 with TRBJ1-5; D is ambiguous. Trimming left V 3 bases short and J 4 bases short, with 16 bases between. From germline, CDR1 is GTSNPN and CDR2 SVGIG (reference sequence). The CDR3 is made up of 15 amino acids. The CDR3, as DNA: TGTGCCTGGAGGGCTACCGGGAACAGAAATCAGCCCCAGCATTTT. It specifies CAWRATGNRNQPQHF.

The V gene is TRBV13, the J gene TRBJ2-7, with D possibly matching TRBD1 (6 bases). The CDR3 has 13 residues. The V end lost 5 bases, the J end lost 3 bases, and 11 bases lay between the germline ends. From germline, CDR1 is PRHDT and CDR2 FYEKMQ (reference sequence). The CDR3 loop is CASSPGQLYEQYF. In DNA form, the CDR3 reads TGTGCCAGCAGCCCTGGACAGCTCTACGAGCAGTACTTC.